The text below deals with one TCR beta chain. This sample is drawn from a study of technical replicates of blood from a handful of donors. Germline CDR1 is SGDLS and CDR2 is YYNGEE. Trimming cost V 0 bases and J 0 bases; bases outside gene matches: 18. The CDR3 covers 22 residues. Method: immunoSEQ multiplex PCR; TCRdb's copy keeps in-frame clones and lacks some. This table has 91,000 or so clones, roughly 96% appearing once. This TCR came from a human donor in good health. Source material: T cells isolated from PBMCs. The V and J genes are TRBV9 and TRBJ1-4; 9 bases are a match to TRBD1. The CDR3 sequence is CASSVDPARRDRAGPTNEKLFF. The CDR3 DNA reads TGTGCCAGCAGCGTAGACCCCGCTCGCCGGGACAGGGCTGGCCCAACTAATGAAAAACTGTTTTTT.